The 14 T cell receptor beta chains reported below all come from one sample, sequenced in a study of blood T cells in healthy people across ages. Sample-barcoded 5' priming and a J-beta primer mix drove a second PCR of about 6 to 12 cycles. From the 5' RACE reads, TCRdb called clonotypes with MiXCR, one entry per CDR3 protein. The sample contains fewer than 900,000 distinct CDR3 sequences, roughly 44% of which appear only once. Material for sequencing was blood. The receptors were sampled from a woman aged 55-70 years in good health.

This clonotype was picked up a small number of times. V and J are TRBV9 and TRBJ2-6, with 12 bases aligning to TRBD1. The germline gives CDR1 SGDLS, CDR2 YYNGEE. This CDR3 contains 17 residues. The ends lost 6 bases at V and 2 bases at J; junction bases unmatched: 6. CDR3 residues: CASTAGQGATGANVLTF. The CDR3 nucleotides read TGTGCCAGCACCGCGGGACAGGGGGCCACTGGGGCCAACGTCCTGACTTTC.

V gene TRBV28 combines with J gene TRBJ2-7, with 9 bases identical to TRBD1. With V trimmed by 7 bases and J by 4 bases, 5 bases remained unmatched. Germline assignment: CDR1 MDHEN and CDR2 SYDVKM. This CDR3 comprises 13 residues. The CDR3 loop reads CASIPGQGYEQYF. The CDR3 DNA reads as TGTGCCAGCATTCCAGGACAGGGGTACGAGCAGTACTTC.

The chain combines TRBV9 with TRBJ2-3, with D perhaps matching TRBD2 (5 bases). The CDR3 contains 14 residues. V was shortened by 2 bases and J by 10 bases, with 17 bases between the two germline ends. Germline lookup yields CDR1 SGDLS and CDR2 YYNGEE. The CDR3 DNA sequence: TGTGCCAGCAGCGTGGTAGCTAGCCCCAAAGCGCAGTATTTT. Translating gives CASSVVASPKAQYF.

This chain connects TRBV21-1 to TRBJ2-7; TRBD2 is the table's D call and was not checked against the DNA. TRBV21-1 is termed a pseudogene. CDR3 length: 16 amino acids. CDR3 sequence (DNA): TGTGCCAGCAGCCCGACGACTAGCGGGATCTCCTACGAGCAGTACTTC. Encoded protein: CASSPTTSGISYEQYF.

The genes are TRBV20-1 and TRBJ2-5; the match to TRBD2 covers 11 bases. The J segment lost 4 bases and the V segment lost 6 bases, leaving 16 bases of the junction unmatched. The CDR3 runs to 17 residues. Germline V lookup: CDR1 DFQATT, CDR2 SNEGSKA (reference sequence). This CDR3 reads CSAKRTGSSGRAETQYF. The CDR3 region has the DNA TGCAGTGCCAAAAGGACAGGGAGTAGCGGGAGGGCAGAGACCCAGTACTTC.

This chain's CDR3 is CASSRDDSYEQYF. The CDR3 DNA sequence: TGTGCCAGCAGCAGGGACGACTCCTACGAACAGTACTTC. The J gene is TRBJ2-4, the V gene TRBV25-1; D is possibly TRBD1 or TRBD2 (5 bases each). V lost 6 bases, J lost 13 bases, and 19 bases lay in between. This CDR3 has 13 residues. Germline CDR1 and CDR2: MGHDK and SYGVNS. The full variable domain, completed using reference TRBV25-1 and TRBJ2-4, is EADIYQTPRYLVIGTGKKITLECSQTMGHDKMYWYQQDPGMELHLIHYSYGVNSTEKGDLSSESTVSRIRTEHFPLTLESARPSHTSQYLCASSRDDSYEQYFGAGTRLSVL.

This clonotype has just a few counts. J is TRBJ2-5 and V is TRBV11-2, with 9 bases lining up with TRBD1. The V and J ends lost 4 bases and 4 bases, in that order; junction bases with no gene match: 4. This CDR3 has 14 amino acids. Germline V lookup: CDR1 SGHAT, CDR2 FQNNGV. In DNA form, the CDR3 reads TGTGCCAGCAGCTCCCCGGGACAGGGAGAGACCCAGTACTTC. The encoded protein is CASSSPGQGETQYF. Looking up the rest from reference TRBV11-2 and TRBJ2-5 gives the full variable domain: EAGVAQSPRYKIIEKRQSVAFWCNPISGHATLYWYQQILGQGPKLLIQFQNNGVVDDSQLPKDRFSAERLKGVDSTLKIQPAKLEDSAVYLCASSSPGQGETQYFGPGTRLLVL.

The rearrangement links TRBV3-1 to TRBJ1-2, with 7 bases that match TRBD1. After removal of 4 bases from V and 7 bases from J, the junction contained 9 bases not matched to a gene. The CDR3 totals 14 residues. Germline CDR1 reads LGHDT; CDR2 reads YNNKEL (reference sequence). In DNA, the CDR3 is TGTGCCAGCAGCCTACAGGGGCCCTCGGGTGGCTACACCTTC. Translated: CASSLQGPSGGYTF.

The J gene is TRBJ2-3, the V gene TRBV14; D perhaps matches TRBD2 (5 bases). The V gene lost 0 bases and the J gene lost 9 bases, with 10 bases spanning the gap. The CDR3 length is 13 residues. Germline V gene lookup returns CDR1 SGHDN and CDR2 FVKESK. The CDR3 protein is CASSQDRTGTQYF. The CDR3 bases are TGTGCCAGCAGCCAAGATAGAACGGGAACGCAGTATTTT.

The CDR3 protein is CASSRRGLAGALAKNIQYF. In DNA, the CDR3 is TGTGCCAGCAGCCGCCGGGGACTAGCGGGGGCCCTAGCCAAAAACATTCAGTACTTC. This chain links TRBV7-2 with TRBJ2-4, with TRBD2 identical over 14 bases. Germline V gene data show CDR1 as SGHTA and CDR2 as FQGNSA. The CDR3 consists of 19 residues. With V trimmed by 5 bases and J by 0 bases, 9 bases remained unmatched.

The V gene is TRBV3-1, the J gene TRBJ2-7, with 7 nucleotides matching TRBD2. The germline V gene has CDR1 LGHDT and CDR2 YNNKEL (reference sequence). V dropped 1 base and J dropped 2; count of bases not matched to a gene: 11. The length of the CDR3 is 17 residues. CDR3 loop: CASSQGPIGGFTYEQYF. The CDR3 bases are TGTGCCAGCAGCCAAGGACCTATCGGGGGGTTTACCTACGAGCAGTACTTC.

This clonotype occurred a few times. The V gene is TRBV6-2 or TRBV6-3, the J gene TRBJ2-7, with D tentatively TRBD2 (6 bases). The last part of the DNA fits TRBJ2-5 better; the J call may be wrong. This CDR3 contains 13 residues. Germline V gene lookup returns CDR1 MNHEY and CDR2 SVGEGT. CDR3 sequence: CAGGEGLFGTQYF. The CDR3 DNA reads TGTGCCGGCGGTGAGGGACTGTTCGGGACCCAGTACTTC.

Here the CDR3 reads CASSPRGLEKLFF. As DNA, the CDR3 is TGTGCCAGCAGCCCGAGGGGTCTCGAAAAACTGTTTTTT. V is TRBV12-3 or TRBV12-4 and J is TRBJ1-4; possibly TRBD1 for D (5 bases). The CDR3 runs to 13 residues. Trimming cost V 6 bases and J 8 bases, with 13 bases left between them.

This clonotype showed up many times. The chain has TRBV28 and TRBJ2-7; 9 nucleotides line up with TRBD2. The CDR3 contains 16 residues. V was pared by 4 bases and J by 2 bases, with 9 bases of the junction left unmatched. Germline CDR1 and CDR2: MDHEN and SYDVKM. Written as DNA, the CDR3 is TGTGCCAGCAGTTCTTCCGGGACTAGCCAAACCTACGAGCAGTACTTC. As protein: CASSSSGTSQTYEQYF.